This is a list of T cell receptor beta chains from one sample in a study of blood T cell repertoires in COVID-19. Repertoires were generated with immunoSEQ multiplex PCR, while TCRdb's copy carries only in-frame clones and drops some. This table has 90,000 to 110,000 clones, roughly 80% appearing once. Material for sequencing was peripheral blood. These receptors all stem from a woman of 80 years or more with acute or convalescent COVID-19. CDR3s include the opening cysteine and the closing phenylalanine or tryptophan.

v_gene,j_gene,CDR3aa
TRBV7-9,TRBJ1-4,CASSPLDREAATNEKLFF
TRBV5-1,TRBJ1-1,CASSFSSRGTEAFF
TRBV5-1,TRBJ2-5,CASSLDPPGTGEETQYF
TRBV7-2,TRBJ1-1,CASSSHRGTNTEAFF
TRBV29-1,TRBJ1-3,CSVRPSGNTIYF
TRBV5-1,TRBJ1-4,CASSLAGEKLFF
TRBV7-2,TRBJ1-4,CASSLGETGGREKLFF
TRBV18,TRBJ1-6,CASSTTTGTNSPLHF
TRBV19,TRBJ1-1,CASSIGGERTEAFF
TRBV10-3,TRBJ2-6,CAISDPTILRPSGANVLTF
TRBV14,TRBJ1-2,CASSQSPGSSGYTF
TRBV11-3,TRBJ2-4,CASSAIRGAKNIQYF
TRBV5-1,TRBJ2-7,CASSTTGGSYEQYF
TRBV15,TRBJ2-7,CATSRDPASGGSYEQYF